Each of the 22 T cell receptor beta chains below was sequenced from the same sample in a study of cytomegalovirus exposure and HLA in healthy donors. PCR was performed using 60 Vbeta and 13 Jbeta primers. Sequencing used immunoSEQ multiplex PCR; TCRdb keeps in-frame clones, though not all of them. In total, the table holds 65,000 to 95,000 clones. Sequences were obtained from PBMCs. The receptors stem from a man younger than 45 in good health and CMV-seronegative.

The chain carries TRBV27 and TRBJ2-6; 10 nucleotides agree with TRBD1. Germline V lookup: CDR1 MNHEY, CDR2 SMNVEV (reference sequence). V trimming: 3 bases; J trimming: 2 bases; junction bases outside the gene matches: 4. The CDR3 runs to 17 residues. The CDR3 reads CASSLGQGRPGANVLTF. The CDR3 DNA sequence: TGTGCCAGCAGTTTGGGACAGGGGAGGCCTGGGGCCAACGTCCTGACTTTC.

The chain carries TRBV5-1 and TRBJ2-7; 9 bases line up with TRBD2. This CDR3 has 14 residues. Germline V CDR1 and CDR2: SGHRS, YFSETQ. After removal of 6 bases from V and 7 bases from J, the junction contained 11 bases not matched to a gene. The CDR3 sequence: CASTPSGDQGEQYF. In DNA, the CDR3 is TGCGCCAGCACCCCTAGCGGGGACCAGGGGGAGCAGTACTTC. Full variable domain (outside the CDR3, taken from reference TRBV5-1 and TRBJ2-7): KAGVTQTPRYLIKTRGQQVTLSCSPISGHRSVSWYQQTPGQGLQFLFEYFSETQRNKGNFPGRFSGRQFSNSRSEMNVSTLELGDSALYLCASTPSGDQGEQYFGPGTRLTVT.

The V call is TRBV14, the J call TRBJ2-7, with unresolved D. Germline V gene data show CDR1 as SGHDN and CDR2 as FVKESK. V was pared by 1 base and J by 6 bases, with 7 bases between. CDR3 length equals 12 residues. The CDR3 here is CASSQGPREQYF. The DNA for the CDR3 is TGTGCCAGCAGCCAAGGGCCCCGCGAGCAGTACTTC. Drawing the rest from reference TRBV14 and TRBJ2-7, the complete variable domain is EAGVTQFPSHSVIEKGQTVTLRCDPISGHDNLYWYRRVMGKEIKFLLHFVKESKQDESGMPNNRFLAERTGGTYSTLKVQPAELEDSGVYFCASSQGPREQYFGPGTRLTVT.

This rearrangement joins TRBV7-8 to TRBJ2-5, with 13 nucleotides matching TRBD2. Trimming removed 5 bases from V and 5 bases from J; junction bases left unmatched: 8. CDR3 size: 16 residues. Per the germline V gene, CDR1 is SGHVS and CDR2 is FQNEAQ. The CDR3 bases are TGTGCCAGCAGCCTGGGACTAGCGGGGCTGGGGGAGACCCAGTACTTC. It encodes CASSLGLAGLGETQYF.

The rearrangement uses TRBV6-4 and TRBJ2-1; 8 nucleotides align to TRBD2. V lost 6 bases to trimming and J lost 9 bases; unmatched junction nucleotides: 7. The CDR3 is 13 amino acids. The V gene's germline CDR1 is MRHNA and CDR2 SNTAGT. CDR3 loop: CASSGTSLGEQFF. For the CDR3, the DNA is TGTGCCAGCAGCGGGACTAGTCTAGGTGAGCAGTTCTTC.

The gene calls are TRBV19 and TRBJ2-7, with TRBD1 matching 12 bases. The J segment lost 2 bases and the V segment lost 5 bases, leaving 4 bases of the junction unmatched. The CDR3 runs to 15 residues. The germline gives CDR1 LNHDA, CDR2 SQIVND (reference sequence). CDR3: CASSPGQGATYEQYF. As DNA, the CDR3 is TGTGCCAGTAGTCCGGGACAGGGGGCGACCTACGAGCAGTACTTC.

The V and J genes are TRBV6-1 and TRBJ2-1; D perhaps matches TRBD1 (6 bases). Trimming stripped 1 base from V and 4 bases from J, with 14 bases between. CDR1 MNHNS and CDR2 SASEGT come from the germline V gene. The CDR3 has 16 amino acids. CDR3 sequence reads: CASSEEWDTRYNEQFF. In nucleotides, the CDR3 is TGTGCCAGCAGTGAAGAATGGGACACCCGATACAATGAGCAGTTCTTC.

The J gene is TRBJ2-7, the V gene TRBV6-5, with 14 positions matching TRBD2. V lost 8 bases, J lost 6 bases, and 3 bases stayed unmatched. The germline gives CDR1 MNHEY, CDR2 SVGAGI. The CDR3 has 13 amino acids. The DNA of the CDR3 is TGTGCCAGCCGGACTAGCGGGGGGTCCGAGCAGTACTTC. Its translation: CASRTSGGSEQYF.

The rearrangement uses TRBV7-6 and TRBJ2-7, with TRBD2 identical over 7 bases. This CDR3 has 15 residues. V was pared by 4 bases and J by 2 bases, with 8 bases of the junction left unmatched. CDR1 SGHVS and CDR2 FNYEAQ come from the germline V gene. CDR3 nucleotide sequence: TGTGCCAGCAGCTCTGGGGGGGACGGAGCCTACGAGCAGTACTTC. This gives the protein CASSSGGDGAYEQYF.

The V and J genes are TRBV5-1 and TRBJ1-3; D not resolved. The CDR3 consists of 13 residues. Trimming took off 8 bases at V and 0 bases at J, with 9 bases between the two ends. Germline-derived CDR1 and CDR2 are SGHRS and YFSETQ. CDR3 nucleotides: TGCGCCAGGAGCGGAGACTCTGGAAACACCATATATTTT. This encodes CARSGDSGNTIYF.

The chain employs TRBV11-3 and TRBJ1-1; possibly TRBD1 for D (5 bases). Germline V gene lookup returns CDR1 SGHNT and CDR2 YENEEA. CDR3 length: 13 amino acids. V was shortened by 8 bases and J by 6 bases, with 16 bases between the two germline ends. The CDR3 DNA is TGTGCCAGCGCCCCGGGCGGGGCGGCTGAAGCTTTCTTT. It translates to CASAPGGAAEAFF.

This chain connects TRBV10-3 to TRBJ2-3; 11 nucleotides align to TRBD2. Germline V gives CDR1 ENHRY, CDR2 SYGVKD. The CDR3 loop spans 16 amino acids. V dropped 4 bases and J dropped 2; count of bases not matched to a gene: 5. This CDR3 is CAISALAGGLTDTQYF. CDR3 sequence (DNA): TGTGCCATCAGTGCTCTAGCGGGAGGCCTCACAGATACGCAGTATTTT.

V and J are TRBV5-8 and TRBJ2-7, with 13 nucleotides matching TRBD2. This CDR3 region has 16 residues. Per the germline V gene, CDR1 is SGHTS and CDR2 is YDEGEE. With 3 bases clipped from V and 1 base from J, the junction kept 4 bases outside the gene matches. The CDR3 sequence: CASSSVTSGRSYEQYF. The CDR3, as DNA: TGTGCCAGCAGCTCGGTGACTAGCGGGAGGTCCTACGAGCAGTACTTC.

V usage is TRBV6-1 and J usage is TRBJ2-2; 9 positions agree with TRBD2. This CDR3 has 16 residues. Germline V lookup: CDR1 MNHNS, CDR2 SASEGT. With V trimmed by 1 base and J by 7 bases, 7 bases remained unmatched. CDR3 coding DNA: TGTGCCAGCAGTGAAGTGGCGGGGGGGCCTGTCGGGGAGCTGTTTTTT. It codes for CASSEVAGGPVGELFF.

The chain employs TRBV18 and TRBJ2-3, with 8 bases aligning to TRBD2. The germline CDR1 and CDR2 sequences are KGHSH and LQKENI. V lost 3 bases, J lost 3 bases, and 11 bases stayed unmatched. CDR3 length: 17 residues. CDR3: CASSPISGSRLTDTQYF. The CDR3 DNA sequence: TGTGCCAGCTCACCGATCAGCGGGAGCAGGTTAACAGATACGCAGTATTTT.

The rearrangement joins TRBV6-1 to TRBJ1-1; tentative D call: TRBD1 (6 bases). The CDR3 sequence is 13 residues long. Trimming removed 3 bases from V and 2 bases from J, with 7 bases in between. Germline V gene data show CDR1 as MNHNS and CDR2 as SASEGT. The CDR3 region has the DNA TGTGCCAGCAGTGACAGGGGAAACACTGAAGCTTTCTTT. This sequence encodes CASSDRGNTEAFF.

The chain uses TRBV4-1 and TRBJ2-5, with D hard to call. Trimming removed 2 bases at V and 4 bases at J, with 8 bases between. This CDR3 comprises 13 residues. Germline V gene data show CDR1 as MGHRA and CDR2 as YSYEKL. In DNA, the CDR3 is TGCGCCAGCAGCCAATTTTTTAGAGAGACCCAGTACTTC. Translated: CASSQFFRETQYF.

The gene calls are TRBV5-1 and TRBJ2-1; possibly TRBD2 for D (5 bases). CDR1 is SGHRS, CDR2 YFSETQ, per germline. Between the trimmed V and J ends, which lost 0 bases and 0 bases, there was a span of 7 bases. The CDR3 is 15 amino acids. The CDR3 region is CASSLELASYNEQFF. DNA of the CDR3: TGCGCCAGCAGCTTGGAGCTAGCCTCCTACAATGAGCAGTTCTTC.

The CDR3 nucleotides read TGCAGCGTCTCCCGGGACAGGGCCTATGGCTACACCTTC. As protein: CSVSRDRAYGYTF. This sequence joins TRBV29-1 and TRBJ1-2, with 9 nucleotides matching TRBD1. The J segment lost 4 bases and the V segment lost 6 bases, leaving 6 bases of the junction unmatched. There are 13 residues in the CDR3. Germline CDR1 and CDR2: SQVTM and ANQGSEA.

The rearrangement uses TRBV7-2 and TRBJ2-7; 9 bases align to TRBD2. Looked up from germline, CDR1 is SGHTA and CDR2 is FQGNSA. The CDR3 has 15 amino acids. Trimming cost V 5 bases and J 0 bases; bases outside gene matches: 5. The CDR3 nucleotides are TGTGCCAGCAGCACAGGACTAGCGAGCTCCTACGAGCAGTACTTC. It encodes CASSTGLASSYEQYF.

This chain joins TRBV5-6 and TRBJ2-7, with 14 bases lining up with TRBD2. This CDR3 comprises 15 residues. The V gene end was trimmed by 2 bases and the J gene end by 3 bases; junction bases not matched to a gene: 1. CDR1 SGHDT and CDR2 YYEEEE come from the germline V gene. CDR3 in DNA: TGTGCCAGCAGCTTTGGGACTAGCGGGAGCTACGAGCAGTACTTC. This codes for CASSFGTSGSYEQYF.

The V gene is TRBV15, the J gene TRBJ2-2; weak D call: TRBD2 (6 bases). This CDR3 has 16 amino acids. V shed 0 bases and J shed 6 bases, with 14 bases lying between them. Germline assignment: CDR1 LNHNV and CDR2 YYDKDF (reference sequence). The CDR3 reads CATSREGVREAGELFF. CDR3 bases: TGTGCCACCAGCAGAGAAGGGGTCAGGGAGGCCGGGGAGCTGTTTTTT.